This is a list of T cell receptor beta chains from one sample in a study of cytomegalovirus exposure and HLA in healthy donors. Profiling relied on immunoSEQ multiplex PCR, and the TCRdb table lists in-frame clones only, not all of them. The sample carries approximately 180,000 clones, around 80% recorded once. Sequencing was done on a sample of PBMCs. The origin of the receptors is a woman aged 18-29 years in good health and CMV-seronegative. Each CDR3 is given with its conserved first and last residue. D genes are given only for firm matches. Clone size is not always given. Where it is, it says once, few, many or a class for expanded clones.

v_call	j_call	d_call	clone_size	cdr3_nt	cdr3_aa
TRBV10-1	TRBJ1-2	TRBD1	.	TGCGCCAGCAGCCCCGGGACAGAGGAGTATGGCTACACCTTC	CASSPGTEEYGYTF
TRBV5-1	TRBJ2-7	.	.	TGCGCTAGCAGAGACGAGGGGGGGTTACACGAGCAGTACTTC	CASRDEGGLHEQYF
TRBV7-9	TRBJ2-7	TRBD2	.	TGTTCCAGCAGCCCCGGGACTAGCGGGAACGGCGGCTCCTACGAGCAGTACTTC	CSSSPGTSGNGGSYEQYF
TRBV27	TRBJ2-1	TRBD1	.	TGTGCCAGCAGTTTATCGACAGGGGGCACCTACAATGAGCAGTTCTTC	CASSLSTGGTYNEQFF
TRBV5-4	TRBJ1-2	TRBD1	.	TGTGCCAGCAGCCCGCCGGACAGGGGCTACACCTTC	CASSPPDRGYTF
TRBV6-6	TRBJ2-7	.	.	TGTGCCACCTCTTCTGGCAGGGTGGTCGAGCAGTACTTC	CATSSGRVVEQYF
TRBV5-4	TRBJ2-1	.	.	TGTGCCAGCAGCTTGCCGGCGAGAGGGCAGTTCTTC	CASSLPARGQFF
TRBV6-1	TRBJ2-7	.	.	TGTGCCAGCAGTGAAGGGCCGGAGCAGTACTTC	CASSEGPEQYF
TRBV5-4	TRBJ2-5	.	.	TGTGCCAGCAAGAGTGGGGGCCATACGCAAGAGACCCAGTACTTC	CASKSGGHTQETQYF
TRBV30	TRBJ1-2	TRBD1	.	TGTGCCTGGAGTGATTACAGGGGGAGGTTGGGCTCTAACTATGGCTACACCTTC	CAWSDYRGRLGSNYGYTF
TRBV27	TRBJ2-7	TRBD2	.	TGTGCCAGCAGGCCATCGGCGGGCGGGAGGGCATACTACGAGCAGTACTTC	CASRPSAGGRAYYEQYF
TRBV7-2	TRBJ2-1	TRBD2	.	TGTGCCAGCAGCTTGTATGGGACTACGGGAGGGGAGCAGTTCTTC	CASSLYGTTGGEQFF
TRBV6-5	TRBJ2-7	.	.	TGTGCCAGCAGTTACTCGGGTAGCGGCTCCTACGAGCAGTACTTC	CASSYSGSGSYEQYF
TRBV18	TRBJ1-1	TRBD1	.	TGTGCCAGCTCACCTGGCCGGGACAGAGCCAATGAAGCTTTCTTT	CASSPGRDRANEAFF
TRBV29-1	TRBJ1-2	TRBD1	.	TGCAGCGTTCCTCGGACAGGTCCCTCTCGTGGCTACACCTTC	CSVPRTGPSRGYTF
TRBV9	TRBJ2-5	.	.	TGTGCCAGCAGCGTATGGCAGGGGGAGACCCAGTACTTC	CASSVWQGETQYF
TRBV14	TRBJ2-1	.	.	TGTGCCACAGGGGAACTATACAATGAGCAGTTCTTC	CATGELYNEQFF
TRBV5-4	TRBJ1-6	.	.	TGTGCCAGCAGCTCGGACAGATATAATTCACCCCTCCACTTT	CASSSDRYNSPLHF
TRBV9	TRBJ2-5	TRBD1	few	TGTGCCAGCAGCGCACCATCCGGGACAGGTGAAGAGACCCAGTACTTC	CASSAPSGTGEETQYF
TRBV27	TRBJ1-5	.	.	TGTGCCAGCAGTCAGACAGGAGCCCAATATAGCAATCAGCCCCAGCATTTT	CASSQTGAQYSNQPQHF
TRBV7-2	TRBJ1-5	.	once	TGTGCCAGCAGCTTACGACCGACTAGCATGAATCAGCCCCAGCATTTT	CASSLRPTSMNQPQHF
TRBV7-9	TRBJ2-7	.	.	TGTGCCAGCAACAAACTAGTTAGCTACGAGCAGTACTTC	CASNKLVSYEQYF
TRBV5-1	TRBJ1-2	TRBD1	.	TGCGCCAGCAGTTCGGACAGGGGATTCTATGGCTACACCTTC	CASSSDRGFYGYTF
TRBV7-9	TRBJ2-1	TRBD2	.	TGTGCCAGCAGCCGCCCCGGGACTAGCGGGAGGTATGAGCAGTTCTTC	CASSRPGTSGRYEQFF
TRBV19	TRBJ2-3	TRBD2	.	TGTGCCAGTAGTGACGATGTAGCGGGAGGGCCTGTGAGCGCAGATACGCAGTATTTT	CASSDDVAGGPVSADTQYF
TRBV7-9	TRBJ2-4	TRBD1	.	TGTGCCAGCAGCTGGCAGGGGGAAAACATTCAGTACTTC	CASSWQGENIQYF
TRBV7-2	TRBJ2-7	.	.	TGTGCCAGCGGGCCGGGACTCCTTGGGCAGTACTTC	CASGPGLLGQYF
TRBV21-1	TRBJ2-3	.	.	TGTGCCAGCAGCCGGAGACAGGGCTTTAATACGCAGTATTTT	CASSRRQGFNTQYF
TRBV9	TRBJ2-3	TRBD1	.	TGTGCCACGGTTGTACGGGACAGGGGGGAAGATACGCAGTATTTT	CATVVRDRGEDTQYF
TRBV9	TRBJ2-3	TRBD2	.	TGTGCCAGCAGCGTAGGTGAGCGGGAGATGGTCTATACGCAGTATTTT	CASSVGEREMVYTQYF
TRBV6-5	TRBJ1-2	.	once	TGTGCCATCCAAGAAAGTAGACAGGTCTATGGCTACACCTTC	CAIQESRQVYGYTF
TRBV2	TRBJ2-2	TRBD2	.	TGTGCCAGCAGTGGGGGACTAGCGACTACGAACACCGGGGAGCTGTTTTTT	CASSGGLATTNTGELFF
TRBV10-3	TRBJ2-4	.	.	TGTGCCATCAGTGAGTCGGGAGGATCCTCCAAAAACATTCAGTACTTC	CAISESGGSSKNIQYF
TRBV4-2	TRBJ2-7	.	.	TGTGCCAGCAGCCCGACAGGATTGTACGAGCAGTACTTC	CASSPTGLYEQYF
TRBV27	TRBJ1-2	.	.	TGTGCCAGCAGTTTAATCGGGGGGGCAGTTGGCTACACCTTC	CASSLIGGAVGYTF
TRBV10-3	TRBJ1-1	.	.	TGTGCCATCAGTGAACGTCAGGGTATCATGAACACTGAAGCTTTCTTT	CAISERQGIMNTEAFF
TRBV29-1	TRBJ1-2	TRBD1	.	TGCAGCGCCGGGGGACAGGGGGATGGCTACACCTTC	CSAGGQGDGYTF
TRBV7-9	TRBJ2-1	TRBD2	.	TGTGCCAGCAGCTTACCGGGACTAGACCCCGTTCGGGAGCAGTTCTTC	CASSLPGLDPVREQFF
TRBV28	TRBJ2-1	.	.	TGTGCCAGCAGTCCACTCAATGGGAGGAGCTACAATCGTATACTGAATGAGCAGTTCTTC	CASSPLNGRSYNRILNEQFF
TRBV7-6	TRBJ2-7	TRBD1	.	TGTGCCAGCAGGGCCGGGACAGGGAGGAACGAGCAGTACTTC	CASRAGTGRNEQYF
TRBV30	TRBJ1-2	.	.	TGTGCCTTCATTCCCTACGCGTTAGCTAACTATGGCTACACCTTC	CAFIPYALANYGYTF